This T cell receptor beta chain emerged from a study of cytomegalovirus exposure and HLA in healthy donors. Study information: Roughly 180 million T cells yielded 100 million or so unique TCR beta sequences in earlier analysis.

On this clone itself: As yet, its antigen is unknown.

Regarding the study as a whole: According to reports, the classifier identified cytomegalovirus status with high specificity and sensitivity. Prior analysis indicated that the majority of TCR beta V segments exhibited productivity approximately 87% or approximately 30% of the time. Later findings reportedly placed an Asian-associated ancestry cluster below the roughly 690-donor mean for N-insertions.

There are 15 residues in the CDR3. Germline V gives CDR1 LGHNA, CDR2 YSLEER. Trimming at V came to 1 base and at J to 7 bases, leaving 4 bases not matched to a gene. Researchers ran the PCR with 60 Vbeta and 13 Jbeta primers. Produced via immunoSEQ multiplex PCR; TCRdb's table is partial and in-frame only. The data show over 100,000 clones, 8.5% to 10% seen once. The chain uses TRBV4-3 and TRBJ2-2; TRBD2 aligns across 9 bases. The clonotype was recovered from a man aged 35 to 55 in good health and CMV-seronegative. Sequencing was carried out using PBMCs. CDR3 DNA sequence: TGCGCCAGCAGCCAAGGAGGGACTAGCAGCGGGGAGCTGTTTTTT. This translates into CASSQGGTSSGELFF.